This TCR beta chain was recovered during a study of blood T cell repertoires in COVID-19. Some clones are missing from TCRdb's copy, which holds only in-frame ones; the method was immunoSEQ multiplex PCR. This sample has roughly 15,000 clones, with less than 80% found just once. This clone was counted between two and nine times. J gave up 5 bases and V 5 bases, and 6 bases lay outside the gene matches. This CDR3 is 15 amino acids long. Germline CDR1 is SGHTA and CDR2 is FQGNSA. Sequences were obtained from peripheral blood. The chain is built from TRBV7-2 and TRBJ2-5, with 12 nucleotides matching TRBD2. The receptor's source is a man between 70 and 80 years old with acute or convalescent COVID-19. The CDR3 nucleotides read TGTGCCAGCAGCCCCCAACTAGCGGGAGGTGAGACCCAGTACTTC. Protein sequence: CASSPQLAGGETQYF.